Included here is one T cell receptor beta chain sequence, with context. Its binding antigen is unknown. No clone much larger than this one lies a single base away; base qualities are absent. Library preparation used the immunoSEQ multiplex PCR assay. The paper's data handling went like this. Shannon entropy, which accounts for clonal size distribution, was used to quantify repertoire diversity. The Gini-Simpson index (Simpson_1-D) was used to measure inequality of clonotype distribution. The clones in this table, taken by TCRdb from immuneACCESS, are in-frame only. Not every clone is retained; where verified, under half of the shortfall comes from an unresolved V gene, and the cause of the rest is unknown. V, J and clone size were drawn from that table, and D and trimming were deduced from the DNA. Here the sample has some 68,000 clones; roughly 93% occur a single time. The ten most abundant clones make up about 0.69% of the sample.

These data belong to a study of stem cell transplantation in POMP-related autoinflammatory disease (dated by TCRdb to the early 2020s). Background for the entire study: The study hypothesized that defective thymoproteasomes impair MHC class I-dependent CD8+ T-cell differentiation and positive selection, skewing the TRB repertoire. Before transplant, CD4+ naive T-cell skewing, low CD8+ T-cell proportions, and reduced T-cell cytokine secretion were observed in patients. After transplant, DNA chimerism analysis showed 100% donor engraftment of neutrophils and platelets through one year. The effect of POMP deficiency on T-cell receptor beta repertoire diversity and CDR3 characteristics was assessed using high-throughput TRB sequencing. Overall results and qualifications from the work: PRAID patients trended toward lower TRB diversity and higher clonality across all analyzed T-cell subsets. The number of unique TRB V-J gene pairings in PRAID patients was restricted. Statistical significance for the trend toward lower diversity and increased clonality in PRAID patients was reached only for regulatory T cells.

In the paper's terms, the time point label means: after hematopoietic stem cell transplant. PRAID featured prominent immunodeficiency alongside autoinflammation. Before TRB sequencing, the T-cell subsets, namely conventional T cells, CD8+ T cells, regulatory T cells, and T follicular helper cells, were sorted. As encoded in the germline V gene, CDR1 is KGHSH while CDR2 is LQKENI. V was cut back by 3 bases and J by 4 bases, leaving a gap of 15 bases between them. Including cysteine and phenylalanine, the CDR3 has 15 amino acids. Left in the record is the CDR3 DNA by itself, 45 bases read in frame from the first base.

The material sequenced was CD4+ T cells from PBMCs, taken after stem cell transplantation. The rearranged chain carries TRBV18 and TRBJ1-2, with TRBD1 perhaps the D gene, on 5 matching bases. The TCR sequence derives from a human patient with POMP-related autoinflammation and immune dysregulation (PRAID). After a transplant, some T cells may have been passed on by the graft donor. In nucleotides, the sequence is TGTGCCAGCTCACCCAGGACACCTACGGGCTATGGCTACACCTTC. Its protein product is CASSPRTPTGYGYTF.